This TCR beta chain was retrieved from a study of blood T cell repertoires in COVID-19 (dated by TCRdb to about 2020). About the full investigation: Samples from collaborators originated in the United States, Italy and Spain and spanned both the acute and convalescent phases of COVID-19. Where HLA class I and class II types were available, the types were taken from metadata supplied by the sample provider, not from assay-based typing. The repertoires were released in a freely available public database intended as a resource for research on the immune response to SARS-CoV-2. Subjects who had been exposed to COVID-19, were actively infected with it, or had recovered from it provided the deeply sampled blood TCRbeta repertoires that made up the dataset. The prospective study material was composed of cDNA or gDNA derived from T cells, B-cell-depleted T cells, or PBMCs. The samples were drawn from the first 160 participants of the ongoing ImmuneRACE study and from 1,200 or so subjects provided by 6 global collaborators. The sample metadata nearly always contained a de-identified subject ID, COVID-19 status, age in years and sex.

This clone was counted a few times. The clone's antigen remains unknown. Base qualities are not recorded, but no much larger clone differs from it by a single base. The paper as a whole reports these results and caveats: The quantity of clinical and demographic metadata differed by source and by participant and was supplied without curation.

The CDR3 holds 14 amino acids from the cysteine to the phenylalanine. Solely the CDR3 DNA is kept, with 42 bases framed from the first base. V drops 0 bases and J drops 6 bases, leaving 9 bases in between. The germline V gene (reference sequence) yields LNHNV for CDR1 and YYDKDF for CDR2. Each collaborating institution followed its own protocols to collect whole blood in K2EDTA tubes. For TCRbeta analysis, collaborators shipped samples as frozen whole blood, isolated PBMCs, or DNA extracted from either of those sample types. TCRbeta CDR3 regions were amplified from genomic DNA using the immunoSEQ Assay, a bias-controlled multiplex PCR. Turning to the authors' computational methods: Within the assay, amplification of reference gene primers was used to estimate how many nucleated cells each sample contained. To quantify the absolute abundance of each unique TCRbeta CDR3 rearrangement, sequence reads were collapsed and filtered. For each sample, productive Simpson clonality was calculated by taking the square root of Simpson's diversity index across productive rearrangements. The table comes from immuneACCESS by way of TCRdb, which keeps in-frame sequences with V and J called. Part of the clones is missing from these tables; in studies checked, under half for an unresolved V gene and the rest for unknown reasons. That table supplies the V and J calls and clone size; D and trimming were determined from the DNA. This sample gives some 20,000 clones in total; 80% to 90% of them show up just once. The top ten constitute more than 6.5% of the sample.

Material for sequencing was peripheral blood. This chain joins TRBV15 to TRBJ2-1; a tentative D call is TRBD1 (5 bases match). This TCR came from an older woman with active COVID-19. The CDR3 corresponds to CATSRDWGRNEQFF. The DNA sequence is TGTGCCACCAGCAGAGATTGGGGCCGCAATGAGCAGTTCTTC.